This T cell receptor (beta chain) was retrieved from a study of PD-1 blockade in classical Hodgkin lymphoma. Study results and caveats: It was reported that newly diagnosed patients had less baseline TCR diversity than healthy donors. Prior to therapy, complete responders displayed diversity much like that of newly diagnosed patients. What caused the repertoire differences, perhaps disease activity or prior therapy, remains undefined.

TCRdb's table, derived via immunoSEQ multiplex PCR, lists solely in-frame clones and lacks some. The data show about 64,000 clones, roughly 92% seen once. As concerns this clone: What it binds is unknown.

V was clipped by 4 bases and J by 0 bases, with 22 bases between them. Germline CDR1 LGHNA, CDR2 YNFKEQ. CDR3 size: 20 residues. As to time point: cycle 4 day 1 (C4D1), after five to seven weeks of nivolumab. Relapses following autologous stem cell transplantation were seen in all patients, with brentuximab vedotin exposure varying. This TCR came from a human donor with classical Hodgkin lymphoma. Sequencing used peripheral blood mononuclear cells (PBMCs), obtained before the fourth cycle of nivolumab. The genes are TRBV4-2 and TRBJ2-6; D is unresolved. The CDR3 spells CASSREMAIDTSSGANVLTF. CDR3 coding DNA: TGTGCCAGCAGCCGGGAAATGGCGATTGACACGAGCTCTGGGGCCAACGTCCTGACTTTC.